The 4 T cell receptor beta chains reported below all come from one sample, sequenced in a study of blood T cells in healthy people across ages. For the second PCR, which ran for 7 to 11 cycles, a sample-barcoded 5' primer and a J-beta primer mix were used. Each CDR3 protein is one row after TCRdb ran MiXCR on the 5' RACE reads. Counted here are hundreds of thousands of distinct CDR3 sequences, roughly 30% occurring once; the ten biggest clones make up roughly 15%. Sequenced input: blood. These receptors were taken from an elderly woman in good health.

This clonotype was detected a few times. The chain joins TRBV20-1 to TRBJ2-5; 10 bases are shared with TRBD1. Germline CDR1 and CDR2: DFQATT and SNEGSKA (reference sequence). V was clipped by 1 base and J by 5 bases; unmatched bases: 7. The CDR3 is 15 residues long. The CDR3 is CSARGWDRGEETQYF. CDR3 coding DNA: TGCAGTGCTAGAGGTTGGGACAGGGGAGAGGAGACCCAGTACTTC.

Ten or more counts support this clonotype. The V and J genes are TRBV2 and TRBJ2-7; TRBD2 might be the D (6 bases). Trimming left V 4 bases short and J 2 bases short, with 12 bases between. The CDR3 sequence is 14 residues long. Germline CDR1 reads SNHLY; CDR2 reads FYNNEI. The CDR3 DNA is TGTGCCAGCAGTGTCGGACTATCCCCCTACGAGCAGTACTTC. Its protein product is CASSVGLSPYEQYF. Full variable domain (remainder filled in from reference TRBV2 and TRBJ2-7): EPEVTQTPSHQVTQMGQEVILRCVPISNHLYFYWYRQILGQKVEFLVSFYNNEISEKSEIFDDQFSVERPDGSNFTLKIRSTKLEDSAMYFCASSVGLSPYEQYFGPGTRLTVT.

Concerning this clonotype itself: Being one base from a much bigger clone, this may be a read error. This chain connects TRBV15 to TRBJ1-1; weak D call: TRBD1 (6 bases). V lost 5 bases and J lost 5, with 12 bases in between. There are 13 residues in the CDR3. Germline assignment: CDR1 LNHNV and CDR2 YYDKDF (reference sequence). The CDR3 nucleotides read TGTGCCACCAGCGGCCTCAGGGGAACTGAAGCTTTCTTT. It translates to CATSGLRGTEAFF. The complete variable domain, with remaining parts taken from reference TRBV15 and TRBJ1-1, reads DAMVIQNPRYQVTQFGKPVTLSCSQTLNHNVMYWYQQKSSQAPKLLFHYYDKDFNNEADTPDNFQSRRPNTSFCFLDIRSPGLGDTAMYLCATSGLRGTEAFFGQGTRLTVV.

This clonotype occurred a few times. A much bigger clone sits one base away, suggesting this may be a read error. The genes are TRBV3-1 and TRBJ2-5, with no clear D. The CDR3 has 11 amino acids. Germline CDR1 is LGHDT and CDR2 is YNNKEL (reference sequence). V gave up 2 bases and J gave up 11 bases, with 9 bases separating them. This CDR3 reads CASSQTYLQYF. The CDR3 DNA reads TGTGCCAGCAGCCAAACCTACCTGCAGTACTTC.